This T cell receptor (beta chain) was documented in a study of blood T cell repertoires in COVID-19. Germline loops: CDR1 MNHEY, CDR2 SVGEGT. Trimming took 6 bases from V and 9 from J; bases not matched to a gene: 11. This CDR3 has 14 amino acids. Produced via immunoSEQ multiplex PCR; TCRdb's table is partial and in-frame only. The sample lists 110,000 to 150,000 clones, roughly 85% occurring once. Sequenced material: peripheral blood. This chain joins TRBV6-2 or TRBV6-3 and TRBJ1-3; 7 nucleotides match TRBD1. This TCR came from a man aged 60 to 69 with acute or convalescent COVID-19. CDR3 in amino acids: CASSLRTGPSTIYF. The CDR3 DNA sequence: TGTGCCAGCAGCCTCCGGACAGGACCCAGCACCATATATTTT.